This T cell receptor beta chain was sequenced in a study of T cell changes during pregnancy in multiple sclerosis. The CDR3 is 15 amino acids. Looked up from germline, CDR1 is PRHDT and CDR2 is FYEKMQ (reference sequence). Losses at the gene ends were 4 bases for V and 1 base for J; bases not matched to a gene: 4. The data were produced by immunoSEQ multiplex PCR, yet TCRdb's version contains in-frame clones alone and is incomplete. The data contain tens of thousands of clones, approximately 94% of them singletons. The sequenced sample was CD4+ T cells from peripheral blood mononuclear cells, obtained after pregnancy. The origin of this receptor is a female donor with multiple sclerosis, enrolled in a pregnancy study. The chain recombines TRBV13 with TRBJ2-3, with 8 bases matching TRBD2. The CDR3 loop reads CASSSGTRGTDTQYF. DNA of the CDR3: TGTGCCAGCAGCTCCGGGACTAGGGGCACAGATACGCAGTATTTT.